The clone carrying this TCR beta chain was recorded a few times. The data belong to a study of T-cell reconstitution after alpha-beta-depleted transplantation in children. Molecular barcoding with unique molecular identifiers was used for the TCRbeta library. TCRdb redid the calling of the PCR reads with MiXCR, one entry per CDR3 protein. The sample consists of some 550,000 distinct CDR3 sequences, 15% to 20% of them appearing once. Sequencing was performed on PBMCs from the stem cell graft donor, taken from the stem cell graft. The receptor was derived from a human donor who donated a stem cell graft to a child with acute lymphoblastic leukemia.

The CDR3 DNA follows: TGTGCCAGCAGCGTAGCAGAAGGCACTGAGCAGTTCTTC. This codes for CASSVAEGTEQFF. The chain links TRBV9 to TRBJ2-1; no clear D. The germline V gene encodes CDR1 SGDLS and CDR2 YYNGEE. Trimming took off 0 bases at V and 9 bases at J, with 10 bases between the two ends. The CDR3 has 13 amino acids.